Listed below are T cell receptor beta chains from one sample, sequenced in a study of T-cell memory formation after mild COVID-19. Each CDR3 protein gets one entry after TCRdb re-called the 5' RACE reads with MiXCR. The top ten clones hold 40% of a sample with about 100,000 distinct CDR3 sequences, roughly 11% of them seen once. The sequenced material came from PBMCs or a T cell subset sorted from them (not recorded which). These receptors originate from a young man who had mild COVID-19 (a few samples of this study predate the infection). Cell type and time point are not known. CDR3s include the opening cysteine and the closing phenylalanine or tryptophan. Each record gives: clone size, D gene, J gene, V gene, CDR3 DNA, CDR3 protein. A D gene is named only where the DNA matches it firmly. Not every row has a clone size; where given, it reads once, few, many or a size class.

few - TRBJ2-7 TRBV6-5 TGTGCCAGCAGCCTCGGGAGTGAGGAGCAGTACTTC CASSLGSEEQYF
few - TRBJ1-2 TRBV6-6 TGTGCCAGCAGTTACCTCTCCAGCAACTATGGCTACACCTTC CASSYLSSNYGYTF
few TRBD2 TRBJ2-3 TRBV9 TGTGCCAGCAGCCCACATCTAGCGGGGGGGAAGGATACGCAGTATTTT CASSPHLAGGKDTQYF
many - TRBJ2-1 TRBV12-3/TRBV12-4 TGTGCCAGCAGCCTAGCCCCGAATGAGCAGTTCTTC CASSLAPNEQFF
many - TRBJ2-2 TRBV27 TGTGCCAGCCGGAGCCGACGCGGGGAAGGCACCGGGGAGCTGTTTTTT CASRSRRGEGTGELFF
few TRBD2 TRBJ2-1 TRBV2 TGTGCCAGCAGTGACGGGACTAGCGGGGGGAATCCCTTAGGTGTTGAGCAGTTCTTC CASSDGTSGGNPLGVEQFF
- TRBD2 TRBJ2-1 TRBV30 TGTGCCTGGATCCCCGGAGCGGGGGGGCCAGATGAGCAGTTCTTC CAWIPGAGGPDEQFF
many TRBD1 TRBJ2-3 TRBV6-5 TGTGCCAGCAGCTCATGGACAGGGTCCACAGATACGCAGTATTTT CASSSWTGSTDTQYF
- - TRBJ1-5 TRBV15 TGTGCCACCAGCAGAGGTAACCCGAGTCGGCATTTT CATSRGNPSRHF
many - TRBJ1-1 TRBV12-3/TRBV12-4 TGTGCCAGCAGTCCGGGACTCATGAACACTGAAGCTTTCTTT CASSPGLMNTEAFF
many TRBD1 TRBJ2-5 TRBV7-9 TGTGCCAGCACCCCAACGGGACAGGCGAAGGGGGAGACCCAGTACTTC CASTPTGQAKGETQYF
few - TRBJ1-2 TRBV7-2 TGTGCCAGCAGCTGGGGGGGGAGCCAGTATGGCTACACCTTC CASSWGGSQYGYTF
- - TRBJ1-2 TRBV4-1 TGCGCCAGCAGCCAAGATCCCGCAGGGAACTATGGCTACACCTTC CASSQDPAGNYGYTF
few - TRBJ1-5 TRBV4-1 TGCGCCAGCAGCCAAGGGGTCTGGGATCAGCCCCAGCATTTT CASSQGVWDQPQHF
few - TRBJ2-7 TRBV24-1 TGTGCCACCAGTGACGGCGGCGAGCAGTACTTC CATSDGGEQYF
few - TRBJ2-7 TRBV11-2 TGTGCCAGCAGCATGGGGGACCCCTACGAGCAGTACTTC CASSMGDPYEQYF
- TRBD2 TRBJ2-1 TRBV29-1 TGCAGCGTTGAAGAACAGCGGGGGGGCGCGTACAATGAGCAGTTCTTC CSVEEQRGGAYNEQFF
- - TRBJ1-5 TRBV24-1 TGTGCCACCAGTCAGGGTACCTGGCAGCCCCAGCATTTT CATSQGTWQPQHF
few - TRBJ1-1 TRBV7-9 TGTGCCAGCAGCCCCATTTTGGGGGTAACTGAAGCTTTCTTT CASSPILGVTEAFF
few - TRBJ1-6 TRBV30 TGTGCCTGGAGTCGGGTCGGGACGAATTATTCACCCCTCCACTTT CAWSRVGTNYSPLHF
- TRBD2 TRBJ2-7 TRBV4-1 TGCGCCAGCAGCCAGCAGCGGGGAGGCCTCTACGAGCAGTACTTC CASSQQRGGLYEQYF
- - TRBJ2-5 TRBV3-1 TGTGCCAGCAGCCAAGGCGCCCGGGGCAGCGCAGAGACCCAGTACTTC CASSQGARGSAETQYF
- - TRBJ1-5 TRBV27 TGTGCCAGCAGAACAGGGACTAATCAGCCCCAGCATTTT CASRTGTNQPQHF
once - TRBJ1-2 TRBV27 TGTGCCAGCAGCAGAAACAACTATGGCTACACCTTC CASSRNNYGYTF